This T cell receptor (beta chain) stems from a study of T cells in Graves' hyperthyroidism and ophthalmopathy. Amplified TCR beta CDR3 regions derived from RNA transcripts. TCR CDR3 regions were first amplified by RT-PCR with HTBI primers. TCRdb processed the multiplex PCR reads anew with MiXCR; each CDR3 protein has one entry. Here the sample spans around 420,000 distinct CDR3 sequences, about 13% being singletons. The CDR3 extends over 13 amino acids. V gave up 4 bases and J gave up 8 bases, with 9 bases separating them. Germline V gene lookup returns CDR1 MNHNS and CDR2 SASEGT. This receptor was identified in a woman aged 18-29 years with Graves' hyperthyroidism. Specimen: blood. The chain combines TRBV6-1 with TRBJ1-6; D is unclear. CDR3 amino acids: CASSAGADSPLHF. CDR3 nucleotides: TGTGCCAGCAGTGCTGGCGCGGATTCACCCCTCCACTTT.